This section outlines one T cell receptor (beta chain) sequence together with its context. Germline lookup yields CDR1 LGHNA and CDR2 YNFKEQ. The ends were cut back, 2 bases at V and 0 bases at J, with 7 bases in the middle. CDR3 length equals 14 residues. The study ran its PCR with 60 Vbeta and 13 Jbeta primers. TCRdb's table, derived via immunoSEQ multiplex PCR, lists solely in-frame clones and lacks some. The table has around 160,000 clones, 70% to 80% seen once. This record comes from a study of cytomegalovirus exposure and HLA in healthy donors. Sample: PBMCs. This TCR derives from a man aged 50-60 years in good health and CMV-seropositive. V and J are TRBV4-2 and TRBJ1-1; possibly TRBD1 for D (5 bases). The CDR3 region is CASSQSGVNTEAFF. In DNA form, the CDR3 reads TGTGCCAGCAGCCAATCGGGGGTGAACACTGAAGCTTTCTTT.